This TCR beta chain was sequenced for a study of long-term antiretroviral therapy in people with HIV. Overall study results and limits: Older ART regimens may have been in use when blood was drawn between the mid-2000s and the late 2010s. HIV repertoires covered narrower CDR3 length ranges than controls did.

Comment on this clone: No antigen is known for it.

Version v3.0 of the immunoSEQ assay was performed at survey level. TCRdb keeps only in-frame clones here, not all; method: immunoSEQ multiplex PCR. The profile covers roughly 27,000 clones, with approximately 81% appearing a single time and 8% to 10% taken by the ten largest. V was shortened by 0 bases and J by 7 bases, with 14 bases between the two germline ends. The CDR3 loop spans 14 amino acids. Germline V CDR1 and CDR2: SGHRS, YFSETQ. The chain carries TRBV5-1 and TRBJ2-7; tentatively, D is TRBD1 or TRBD2 (5 bases each). The TCR sequence derives from a man aged 40-55 years with HIV. The material was unsorted PBMCs, obtained 2.3 years after starting antiretroviral therapy. CDR3 in amino acids: CASSLGGGTREQYF. CDR3 nucleotide sequence: TGCGCCAGCAGCTTGGGGGGTGGGACGAGAGAGCAGTACTTC.